These 14 T cell receptor beta chains share one sample of origin, sequenced in a study of blood T cell repertoires in COVID-19. Repertoires were generated with immunoSEQ multiplex PCR, while TCRdb's copy carries only in-frame clones and drops some. There are about 120,000 clones in the sample; approximately 81% occur only once, and 3.5% to 4.5% lies in the top ten. The sequenced sample consisted of peripheral blood. These receptors came from a man aged 55 to 70 with acute or convalescent COVID-19.

This clone was seen only once. The chain joins TRBV28 to TRBJ2-7, with TRBD1 matching over 7 bases. CDR1 and CDR2 from the germline V gene are MDHEN and SYDVKM. CDR3 length: 14 amino acids. Trimming removed 6 bases from V and 12 bases from J; junction bases left unmatched: 17. CDR3 in DNA: TGTGCCAGCAGCACAGGGGTGGGTTCGCTACCTCGGTACTTC. This sequence encodes CASSTGVGSLPRYF.

The chain employs TRBV30 and TRBJ2-5, with a weak D call TRBD1 (6 bases). In germline, CDR1 is GTSNPN, CDR2 SVGIG (reference sequence). The CDR3 has 14 amino acids. Trimming pared 3 bases from V and 4 bases from J, leaving 15 bases between. CDR3 nucleotide sequence: TGTGCCTGGAGCCCGGACAGTTGGGGAGAGACCCAGTACTTC. Protein: CAWSPDSWGETQYF.

The chain combines TRBV11-3 with TRBJ2-3; 11 bases are a match to TRBD1. From germline, CDR1 is SGHNT and CDR2 YENEEA. The CDR3 has 15 residues. V trimming: 5 bases; J trimming: 3 bases; junction bases outside the gene matches: 4. This CDR3 is CASSLGQGATDTQYF. The CDR3 nucleotides are TGTGCCAGCAGCCTTGGACAGGGGGCAACAGATACGCAGTATTTT.

The V gene is TRBV14, the J gene TRBJ1-2; D gene ambiguous. Deletions cut 0 bases from V and 6 bases from J, with 14 bases between. Germline V gives CDR1 SGHDN, CDR2 FVKESK. The CDR3 length is 15 residues. DNA for the CDR3: TGTGCCAGCAGCCAAGAGAGCCGGGGAGGGCATGGCTACACCTTC. Translation gives CASSQESRGGHGYTF.

V usage is TRBV23-1 and J usage is TRBJ1-5, with D possibly matching TRBD1 (6 bases). TRBV23-1 is an ORF, with its function uncertain. V was trimmed by 0 bases and J by 4 bases, leaving 7 bases between them. This CDR3 contains 14 residues. For the CDR3, the DNA is TGCGCCAGCAGTCAATCAAGGGGGAATCAGCCCCAGCATTTT. Translation: CASSQSRGNQPQHF.

The rearrangement links TRBV12-3 or TRBV12-4 to TRBJ2-6; D is undetermined. CDR3 length: 13 amino acids. V was pared by 6 bases and J by 4 bases, with 7 bases between. The CDR3 here is CASSLAGANVLTF. The CDR3 DNA reads TGTGCCAGCAGCTTGGCCGGGGCCAACGTCCTGACTTTC.

The rearrangement links TRBV19 to TRBJ2-4; TRBD1 is a possible D gene (5 bases). Germline CDR1 LNHDA, CDR2 SQIVND (reference sequence). The CDR3 runs 18 residues. Trimming took off 0 bases at V and 0 bases at J, with 15 bases between the two ends. The CDR3 coding sequence is TGTGCCAGTAGTATAGATGTGCCAGGGCGTTTAGCCAAAAACATTCAGTACTTC. It yields the protein CASSIDVPGRLAKNIQYF.

V gene TRBV11-2 combines with J gene TRBJ2-7, with D possibly being TRBD1 (7 bases). The CDR3 extends over 15 amino acids. Per the germline V gene, CDR1 is SGHAT and CDR2 is FQNNGV. V was trimmed by 4 bases and J by 2 bases, leaving 15 bases between them. CDR3 sequence: CASSSATGTAYEQYF. The CDR3 DNA sequence: TGTGCCAGCAGCTCGGCGACAGGGACTGCCTACGAGCAGTACTTC.

In this sample, this clone turned up a few times. The rearrangement joins TRBV21-1 to TRBJ2-1; the D call TRBD2 from the table was never checked on the DNA. TRBV21-1 is deemed a pseudogene. This CDR3 has 17 residues. CDR3 DNA: TGTGCCAGCAGCAAAGTTTGGGGACTAGCGAGCTACAATGAGCAGTTCTTC. This codes for CASSKVWGLASYNEQFF.

V gene TRBV7-3 combines with J gene TRBJ2-3; TRBD2 is a possible D gene (5 bases). The CDR3 spans 12 residues. V gave up 4 bases and J gave up 9 bases, with 11 bases separating them. CDR1 is SGHTA and CDR2 is FQGTGA in the germline V gene. The CDR3 is CASSSFGKTQYF. The CDR3 DNA follows: TGTGCCAGCAGCTCCTTCGGGAAGACGCAGTATTTT.

V and J are TRBV5-8 and TRBJ1-1; tentatively, D is TRBD1 (5 bases). The V gene's germline CDR1 is SGHTS and CDR2 YDEGEE. V shed 4 bases and J shed 1 base, with 14 bases lying between them. The CDR3 has 15 residues. This chain's CDR3 is CASSPSGGGNTEAFF. The CDR3 nucleotides read TGTGCCAGCAGCCCCTCCGGGGGTGGGAACACTGAAGCTTTCTTT. The whole variable domain, filled in from reference TRBV5-8 and TRBJ1-1, reads EAGVTQSPTHLIKTRGQQATLRCSPISGHTSVYWYQQALGLGLQFLLWYDEGEERNRGNFPPRFSGRQFPNYSSELNVNALELEDSALYLCASSPSGGGNTEAFFGQGTRLTVV.

The chain combines TRBV12-3 or TRBV12-4 with TRBJ1-1; 7 bases are a match to TRBD1. V shed 6 bases and J 6 bases; nucleotides not matched to a gene: 7. The CDR3 has 13 amino acids. CDR3 loop: CASRRETGAEAFF. DNA of the CDR3: TGTGCCAGCAGGAGAGAAACAGGGGCTGAAGCTTTCTTT.

The chain combines TRBV6-2 or TRBV6-3 with TRBJ2-2; D is perhaps TRBD2 (5 bases). CDR3 length: 15 amino acids. V shed 2 bases and J shed 4 bases, with 11 bases lying between them. The germline CDR1 and CDR2 sequences are MNHEY and SVGEGT. CDR3 loop: CASSYGEGTTGELFF. CDR3 sequence (DNA): TGTGCCAGCAGTTACGGAGAGGGAACCACCGGGGAGCTGTTTTTT.

The V gene is TRBV9, the J gene TRBJ2-1; 11 bases are shared with TRBD2. Germline CDR1 SGDLS, CDR2 YYNGEE. The trim removed 3 bases at V and 4 bases at J, leaving 3 bases unmatched. This CDR3 spans 15 amino acids. The CDR3 region has the DNA TGTGCCAGCAGCGAACTAGCGGGAGATTACAATGAGCAGTTCTTC. It translates to CASSELAGDYNEQFF.